The subject of this entry is one TCR beta chain. Its antigen is currently unknown. At one of its ends the junction is not consistent with the germline gene, which may arise from a read error. Sample-barcoded 5' priming and a J-beta primer mix drove a second PCR of about 6 to 11 cycles. Using its own MiXCR run on the 5' RACE reads, TCRdb lists one record per CDR3 protein. The profile shows roughly 700,000 distinct CDR3 sequences, 45% to 50% of them singletons. This specimen comes from a study of blood T cells in healthy people across ages. Whole-study results and caveats: PBMC samples, being unsorted, prevented any conclusive comparison of naive and antigen-experienced cells.

Germline assignment: CDR1 MNHEY and CDR2 SVGEGT. The CDR3 is 14 amino acids. Each sample had at least 6.5 million PBMCs isolated. This sequence originates from a woman aged 55-69 years in good health. This rearrangement joins TRBV6-2 or TRBV6-3 to TRBJ2-1, with 7 bases aligning to TRBD2. The sample taken for sequencing was blood. The CDR3 loop is CAGRPSGTNNEQFF. Here the CDR3 DNA reads TGTGCCGGCAGACCAAGCGGGACCAACAATGAGCAGTTCTTC.